Listed below are T cell receptor beta chains from one sample, sequenced in a study of human T cells and chemical hapten exposure. Using its own MiXCR run on the RACE reads, TCRdb lists one record per CDR3 protein. The sample lists about 190,000 distinct CDR3 sequences, about 25% occurring once. Sequenced here: whole blood, sampled in connection with sensitization to the hapten diphenylcyclopropenone (DPC). These receptors were taken from a woman in her forties with alopecia areata. Some clones in this sample may be carry-over from other donors' samples. Both conserved end residues are part of each CDR3. Each record gives: D gene, V gene, clone size, J gene, CDR3 DNA, CDR3 protein. D genes are given only for firm matches. Rows give clone size only sometimes, using once, few, many, or a class for an expanded clone.

-	TRBV10-3	few	TRBJ1-1	TGTGCCATCAGTGAGAAAAACACTGAAGCTTTCTTT	CAISEKNTEAFF
-	TRBV7-6	few	TRBJ2-7	TGTGCCAGCAGCTTAGGGACGGATTCCTACGAGCAGTACTTC	CASSLGTDSYEQYF
TRBD1	TRBV6-5	many	TRBJ1-6	TGTGCCAGCAGGTGGGGGACAGCTAATTCACCCCTCCACTTT	CASRWGTANSPLHF
TRBD2	TRBV20-1	many	TRBJ2-1	TGCAGTGCTAGACTTACTAGCGGGATTAATGAGCAGTTCTTC	CSARLTSGINEQFF
TRBD1	TRBV24-1	few	TRBJ1-5	TGTGCCACCAGTGATTTGGGGACAGGAGAAAATAGCAATCAGCCCCAGCATTTT	CATSDLGTGENSNQPQHF
-	TRBV28	few	TRBJ1-2	TGTGCCAGCAGTTTCCAGACGAACTATGGCTACACCTTC	CASSFQTNYGYTF
-	TRBV29-1	-	TRBJ2-5	TGCAGCTTCGAAAGGATCTTACAAGAGACCCAGTACTTC	CSFERILQETQYF
-	TRBV28	-	TRBJ1-6	TGTGCCAGCAGTTTAATAAGGGAATCACCCCTCCACTTT	CASSLIRESPLHF
-	TRBV15	few	TRBJ1-1	TGTGCCACCAGCAGAGATCGGTGGAACACTGAAGCTTTCTTT	CATSRDRWNTEAFF
-	TRBV20-1	-	TRBJ2-3	TGCAGTGCTAGACAGGGCGGACGAGATACGCAGTATTTT	CSARQGGRDTQYF
-	TRBV29-1	few	TRBJ2-1	TGCAGCGTTGCGTACCTACAGGGCTACAATGAGCAGTTCTTC	CSVAYLQGYNEQFF
TRBD1	TRBV10-1	-	TRBJ2-7	TGCGCCAGCTTAGGGACAGGGATCCACGAGCAGTACTTC	CASLGTGIHEQYF
TRBD1	TRBV5-1	-	TRBJ2-2	TGCGCCAGCAGCCTAGGGACAGGGCCCGGGGAGCTGTTTTTT	CASSLGTGPGELFF
-	TRBV7-6	-	TRBJ2-2	TGTGCCAGCAGCTCCCCGGGCCCCGGGGAGCTGTTTTTT	CASSSPGPGELFF
-	TRBV6-2/TRBV6-3	few	TRBJ1-5	TGTGCCAGCAGCTTCGGGCTGACTCCGGCTCAGCCCCAGCATTTT	CASSFGLTPAQPQHF
TRBD1	TRBV2	-	TRBJ1-5	TGTGCCAGCAGTGAAATTCAGTGGACAGGTTATAGCAATCAGCCCCAGCATTTT	CASSEIQWTGYSNQPQHF
-	TRBV28	few	TRBJ2-1	TGTGCCAGCAGTTTAACGGGTGCGAGGCGCAATGAGCAGTTCTTC	CASSLTGARRNEQFF
TRBD2	TRBV7-9	few	TRBJ2-7	TGTGCCAGCAGCTTCTCAGCGGGAGGACGCTACGAGCAGTACTTC	CASSFSAGGRYEQYF
-	TRBV4-3	-	TRBJ1-6	TGCGCCAGCAGCCAAGATGGGGGGCCCTATAATTCACCCCTCCACTTT	CASSQDGGPYNSPLHF
TRBD2	TRBV7-9	few	TRBJ2-3	TGTGCCAGCAGCATAGCGGGGGCCGGCACAGATACGCAGTATTTT	CASSIAGAGTDTQYF
-	TRBV20-1	-	TRBJ1-1	TGCAGTGCCCACCCAGGGGCGTACACTGAAGCTTTCTTT	CSAHPGAYTEAFF
TRBD2	TRBV28	few	TRBJ2-1	TGTGCCAGCAGTTTGGGCGGGAGCCCCTACAATGAGCAGTTCTTC	CASSLGGSPYNEQFF
TRBD2	TRBV29-1	few	TRBJ2-1	TGCAGCGTTGAATCTGGGACTAGCGGACAATACAATGAGCAGTTCTTC	CSVESGTSGQYNEQFF
TRBD1	TRBV5-1	-	TRBJ1-2	TGCGCCAGCAGCTTCTCCGGGACAGAGCACAACTATGGCTACACCTTC	CASSFSGTEHNYGYTF
TRBD2	TRBV27	-	TRBJ2-7	TGTGCCAGCAGTACAGAACCGGGACTAGGAGCCTACGAGCAGTACTTC	CASSTEPGLGAYEQYF
-	TRBV28	few	TRBJ2-1	TGTGCCAGCAGTTTATTACTTGGAGGAGGGTCCTACAATGAGCAGTTCTTC	CASSLLLGGGSYNEQFF
-	TRBV27	few	TRBJ1-5	TGTGCCAGCAGTTTAGGAGGGGTAGATCAGCCCCAGCATTTT	CASSLGGVDQPQHF
TRBD2	TRBV29-1	few	TRBJ2-7	TGCAGCGTTGAAAGTAGCGGGTCCGAGCAGTACTTC	CSVESSGSEQYF
-	TRBV29-1	-	TRBJ2-1	TGCAGCCTTTACAGCTCCTACAATGAGCAGTTCTTC	CSLYSSYNEQFF
-	TRBV6-5	-	TRBJ1-2	TGTGCCAGCAGTCTTACAGGCACCCTCGGTGGCTACACCTTC	CASSLTGTLGGYTF
-	TRBV7-2	-	TRBJ2-2	TGTGCCAGCAGCTTAGATTCCGGGCCCACCGGGGAGCTGTTTTTT	CASSLDSGPTGELFF
-	TRBV12-3/TRBV12-4	-	TRBJ1-4	TGTGCCAGCAGTCTCCGGGACGGAGTTAATGAAAAACTGTTTTTT	CASSLRDGVNEKLFF
-	TRBV6-2/TRBV6-3	-	TRBJ1-1	TGTGCCAGCAGTCAGTCCGACAGGCCGAACACTGAAGCTTTCTTT	CASSQSDRPNTEAFF
TRBD2	TRBV7-3	few	TRBJ2-3	TGTGCCAGCAGCTTGGGACCGGGACTAGCTGGAGATACGCAGTATTTT	CASSLGPGLAGDTQYF
TRBD1	TRBV15	-	TRBJ2-3	TGTGCCACCAGCAGAACCCCCGGGACAGCTTCAGATACGCAGTATTTT	CATSRTPGTASDTQYF
-	TRBV7-8	-	TRBJ1-1	TGTGCCAGCAGCTTAGGACATGCGAACACTGAAGCTTTCTTT	CASSLGHANTEAFF
TRBD2	TRBV6-2/TRBV6-3	few	TRBJ2-1	TGTGCCACCAAGCTAGCGGCCAACAATGAGCAGTTCTTC	CATKLAANNEQFF
TRBD2	TRBV7-9	few	TRBJ2-5	TGTGCCAGCAGCCCATGGGAGGGACAAGAGACCCAGTACTTC	CASSPWEGQETQYF
-	TRBV2	-	TRBJ1-1	TGTGCCAGCAGTGACCAGGGGAGCACTGAAGCTTTCTTT	CASSDQGSTEAFF
-	TRBV28	-	TRBJ2-5	TGTGCCAGCAGTCTCGACCCGGGACCCAATTTCAGGGGGACCCAGTACTTC	CASSLDPGPNFRGTQYF
TRBD2	TRBV19	few	TRBJ2-3	TGTGCCAGTAGTATAGGACTAGCGGGAGGTTGGACAGATACGCAGTATTTT	CASSIGLAGGWTDTQYF
-	TRBV29-1	few	TRBJ1-2	TGCAGCGTCGACATTCAGGGAGACTATGGCTACACCTTC	CSVDIQGDYGYTF
-	TRBV6-5	-	TRBJ1-5	TGTGCCAGCAGTTACTCGAGTTCGCGCAATCAGCCCCAGCATTTT	CASSYSSSRNQPQHF
-	TRBV28	-	TRBJ2-7	TGTGCCAGCAGCGCCGGGAGTACCTACGAGCAGTACTTC	CASSAGSTYEQYF